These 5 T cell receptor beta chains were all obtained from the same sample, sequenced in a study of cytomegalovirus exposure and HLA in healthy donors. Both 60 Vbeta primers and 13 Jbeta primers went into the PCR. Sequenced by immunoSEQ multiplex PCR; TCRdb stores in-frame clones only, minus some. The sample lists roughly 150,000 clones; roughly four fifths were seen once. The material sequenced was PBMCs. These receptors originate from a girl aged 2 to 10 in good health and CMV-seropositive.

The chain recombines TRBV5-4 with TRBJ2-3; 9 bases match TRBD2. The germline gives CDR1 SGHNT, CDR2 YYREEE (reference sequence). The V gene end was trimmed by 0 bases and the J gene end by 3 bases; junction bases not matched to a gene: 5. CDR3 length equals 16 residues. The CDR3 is CASSLVGTSITDTQYF. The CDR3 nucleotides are TGTGCCAGCAGCTTGGTAGGGACTAGCATAACAGATACGCAGTATTTT.

The CDR3 protein is CASRGFAGAGEDTQYF. In nucleotides, the CDR3 is TGTGCCAGCAGGGGATTCGCGGGAGCCGGGGAAGATACGCAGTATTTT. V gene TRBV28 combines with J gene TRBJ2-3; 7 bases map to TRBD2. CDR3 size: 16 residues. J lost 5 bases, V lost 6 bases, and 14 bases had no gene match. Germline assignment: CDR1 MDHEN and CDR2 SYDVKM.

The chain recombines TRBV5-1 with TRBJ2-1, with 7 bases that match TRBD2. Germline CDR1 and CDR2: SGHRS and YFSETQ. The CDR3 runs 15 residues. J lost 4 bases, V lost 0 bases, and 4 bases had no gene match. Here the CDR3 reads CASSLGLAVYNEQFF. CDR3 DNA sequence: TGCGCCAGCAGCTTGGGACTAGCCGTTTACAATGAGCAGTTCTTC.

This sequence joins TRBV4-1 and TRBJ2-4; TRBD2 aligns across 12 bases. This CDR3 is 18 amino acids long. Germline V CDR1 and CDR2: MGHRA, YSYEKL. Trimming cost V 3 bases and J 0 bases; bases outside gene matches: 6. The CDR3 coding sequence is TGCGCCAGCAGCCAGACTAGCGGGAGAGGCATAGCCAAAAACATTCAGTACTTC. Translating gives CASSQTSGRGIAKNIQYF.

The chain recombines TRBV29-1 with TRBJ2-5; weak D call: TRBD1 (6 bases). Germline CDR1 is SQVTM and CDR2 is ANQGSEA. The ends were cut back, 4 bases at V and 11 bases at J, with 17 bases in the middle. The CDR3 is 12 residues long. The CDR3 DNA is TGCAGCGTTGTGACAGGTCCGAGAGAGCAGTACTTC. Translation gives CSVVTGPREQYF.